This note documents a single T cell receptor (beta chain) sequence. Its target is not known. CDR1 is SEHNR, CDR2 FQNEAQ, per germline (reference sequence). The CDR3 totals 17 residues. The germline V and J ends were trimmed by 2 bases and 0 bases, with 14 bases remaining between them. The data derive from a study of T cells in localized non-small cell lung cancer. Study results and limitations: Uninvolved adjacent lung had more T cell clonality than any other tissue, topping tumor. A higher density of T cells in blood coincided with extended overall survival. Heterogeneity cannot be ruled out, as sequencing used one tumor region only. Across samples, adjacent lung featured a median roughly 50 of the top 100 tumor clones.

TCRdb's copy holds only in-frame clones and misses some; the assay was immunoSEQ multiplex PCR. The table has 40,000 or so clones, around 81% seen once. The sample in question was peripheral blood mononuclear cells, obtained before any cancer treatment. The source of this sequence is a male donor aged 60 or over with stage II lung adenocarcinoma. This chain joins TRBV7-9 and TRBJ2-1; D gene ambiguous. The CDR3 bases are TGTGCCAGCAGCTTAATATACGCAAGTAGCTCCTACAATGAGCAGTTCTTC. Translation gives CASSLIYASSSYNEQFF.